This record looks at one T cell receptor beta chain sequence and its context. Its specificity is unknown. This sample was taken from a study of cytomegalovirus exposure and HLA in healthy donors. Study findings and constraints: Later analysis showed most CMV-associated TCR beta chains appearing HLA-restricted.

Germline loops: CDR1 MDHEN, CDR2 SYDVKM. V was shortened by 4 bases and J by 7 bases, with 8 bases between the two germline ends. The CDR3 is made up of 11 amino acids. Primers: 60 Vbeta forward and 13 Jbeta reverse. The method was immunoSEQ multiplex PCR; TCRdb's version includes in-frame clones alone and lacks a portion of them. Of 130,000 or so clones listed, roughly 72% are singletons. The receptor comes from a male donor in good health and CMV-seronegative. The genes are TRBV28 and TRBJ2-7, with TRBD2 as a possible D gene (5 bases). The sequenced material came from PBMCs. CDR3 DNA sequence: TGTGCCAGCAGTTCCCGGACTGAGCAGTACTTC. It codes for CASSSRTEQYF. Variable domain in full (rest from reference TRBV28 and TRBJ2-7): DVKVTQSSRYLVKRTGEKVFLECVQDMDHENMFWYRQDPGLGLRLIYFSYDVKMKEKGDIPEGYSVSREKKERFSLILESASTNQTSMYLCASSSRTEQYFGPGTRLTVT.